This section outlines one T cell receptor (beta chain) sequence together with its context. Recruits, aged about 18 to 100 years, lived in 24 US areas. The V gene lost 6 bases and the J gene lost 5 bases, with 5 bases spanning the gap. Germline-derived CDR1 and CDR2 are SNHLY and FYNNEI. The CDR3 sequence is 11 residues long. This entry belongs to a study of blood T cell repertoires in COVID-19. The protocol was immunoSEQ multiplex PCR, while the TCRdb copy is restricted to in-frame clones and leaves out a portion. The data contain some 320,000 clones, under 95% of them singletons. V and J are TRBV2 and TRBJ2-1; D remains ambiguous. The sample taken for sequencing was PBMCs or T cells enriched from blood (not recorded which). This receptor was taken from a man between 60 and 75 years old who had recovered from COVID-19. The CDR3 protein is CASRTHNEQFF. The CDR3 nucleotides read TGTGCCAGCAGAACACACAATGAGCAGTTCTTC.